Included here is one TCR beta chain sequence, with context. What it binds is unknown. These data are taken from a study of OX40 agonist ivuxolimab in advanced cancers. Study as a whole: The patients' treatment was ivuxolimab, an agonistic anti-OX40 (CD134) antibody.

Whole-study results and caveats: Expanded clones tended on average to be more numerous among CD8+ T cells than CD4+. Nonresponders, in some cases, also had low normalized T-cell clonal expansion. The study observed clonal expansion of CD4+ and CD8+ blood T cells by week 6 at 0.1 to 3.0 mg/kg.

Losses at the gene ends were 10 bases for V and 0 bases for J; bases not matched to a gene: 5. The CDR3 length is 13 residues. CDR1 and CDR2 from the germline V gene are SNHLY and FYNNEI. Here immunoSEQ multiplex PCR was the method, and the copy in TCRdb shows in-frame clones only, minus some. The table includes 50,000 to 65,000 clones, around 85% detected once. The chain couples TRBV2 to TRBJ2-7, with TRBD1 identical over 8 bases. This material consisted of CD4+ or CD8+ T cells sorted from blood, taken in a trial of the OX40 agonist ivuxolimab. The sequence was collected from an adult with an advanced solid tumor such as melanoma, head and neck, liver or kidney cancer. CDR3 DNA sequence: TGTGCCACCACAGGGGGAGCCTCCTACGAGCAGTACTTC. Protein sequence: CATTGGASYEQYF.